This T cell receptor (beta chain) was recovered during a study of molecular identifiers for immune sequencing clone quantification. V dropped 5 bases and J dropped 3 bases, with 11 bases sitting between them. There are 14 residues in the CDR3. In its sample, this clonotype was seen a few times. MiXCR, applied by TCRdb to the PCR reads, yields one record per CDR3 protein. The sample lists about 320,000 distinct CDR3 sequences; over 20% were seen once. This chain links TRBV12-3 or TRBV12-4 with TRBJ1-5, with D unclear. Sequencing used naive CD8+ T cells from blood, with Jurkat cell RNA spiked in. Specified subset: FACS-sorted CD8+CD4-CCR7+CD45RA+ naive T cells. This sequence was found in a human donor in good health. Some libraries in this study had Jurkat cell RNA spiked in. The CDR3 sequence is CASSPEEDNQPQHF. As DNA, the CDR3 is TGTGCCAGCAGTCCCGAGGAGGACAATCAGCCCCAGCATTTT.